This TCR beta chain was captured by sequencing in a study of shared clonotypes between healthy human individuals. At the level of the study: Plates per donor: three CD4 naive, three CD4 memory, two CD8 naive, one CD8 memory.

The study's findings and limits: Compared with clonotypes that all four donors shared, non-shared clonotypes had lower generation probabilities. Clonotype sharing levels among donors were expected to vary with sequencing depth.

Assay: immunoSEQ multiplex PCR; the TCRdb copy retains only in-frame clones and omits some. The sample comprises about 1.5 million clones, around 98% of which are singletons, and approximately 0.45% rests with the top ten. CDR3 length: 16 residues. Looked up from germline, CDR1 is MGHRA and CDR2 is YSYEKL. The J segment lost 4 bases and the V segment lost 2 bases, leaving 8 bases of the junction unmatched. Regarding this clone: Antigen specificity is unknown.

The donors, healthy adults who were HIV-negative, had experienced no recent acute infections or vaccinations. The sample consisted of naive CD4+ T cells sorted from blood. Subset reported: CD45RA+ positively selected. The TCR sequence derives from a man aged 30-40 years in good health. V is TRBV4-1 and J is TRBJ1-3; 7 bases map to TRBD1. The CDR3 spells CASSQPLRDSGNTIYF. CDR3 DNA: TGCGCCAGCAGCCAACCACTCCGGGACAGCGGAAACACCATATATTTT.